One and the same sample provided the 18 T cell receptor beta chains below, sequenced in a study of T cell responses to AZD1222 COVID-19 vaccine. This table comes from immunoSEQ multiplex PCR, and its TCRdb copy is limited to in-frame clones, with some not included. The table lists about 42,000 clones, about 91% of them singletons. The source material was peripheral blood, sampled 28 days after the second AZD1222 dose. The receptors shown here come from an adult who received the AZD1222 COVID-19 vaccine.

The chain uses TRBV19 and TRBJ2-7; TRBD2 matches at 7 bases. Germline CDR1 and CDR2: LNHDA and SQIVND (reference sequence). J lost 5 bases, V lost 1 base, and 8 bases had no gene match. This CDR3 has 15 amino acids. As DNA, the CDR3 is TGTGCCAGTAGTATAGGAGCGGGACCTAGCGACGAGCAGTACTTC. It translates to CASSIGAGPSDEQYF.

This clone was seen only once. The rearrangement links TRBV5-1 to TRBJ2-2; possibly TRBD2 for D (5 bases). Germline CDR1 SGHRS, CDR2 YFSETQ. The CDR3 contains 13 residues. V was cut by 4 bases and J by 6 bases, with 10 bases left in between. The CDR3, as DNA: TGCGCCAGCAGCGGGGTGAGGGCCGGGGAGCTGTTTTTT. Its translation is CASSGVRAGELFF.

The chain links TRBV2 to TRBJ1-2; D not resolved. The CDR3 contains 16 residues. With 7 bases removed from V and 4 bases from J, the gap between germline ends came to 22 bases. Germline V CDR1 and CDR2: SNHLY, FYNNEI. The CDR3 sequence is CASTLTVWQAGYGYTF. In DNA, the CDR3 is TGTGCCAGCACGCTGACGGTGTGGCAGGCCGGCTATGGCTACACCTTC.

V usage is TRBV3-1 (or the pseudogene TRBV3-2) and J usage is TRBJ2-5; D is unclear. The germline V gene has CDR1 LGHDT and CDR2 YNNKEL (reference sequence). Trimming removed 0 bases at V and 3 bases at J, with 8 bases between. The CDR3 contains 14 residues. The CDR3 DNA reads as TGTGCCAGCAGCCAAGATAGGTCGGAAGAGACCCAGTACTTC. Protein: CASSQDRSEETQYF.

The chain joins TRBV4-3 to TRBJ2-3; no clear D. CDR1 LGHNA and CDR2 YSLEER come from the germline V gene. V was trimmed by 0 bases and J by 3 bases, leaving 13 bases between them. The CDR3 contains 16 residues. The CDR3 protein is CASSQDSQIGTDTQYF. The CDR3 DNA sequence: TGCGCCAGCAGCCAAGATAGTCAAATCGGGACAGATACGCAGTATTTT.

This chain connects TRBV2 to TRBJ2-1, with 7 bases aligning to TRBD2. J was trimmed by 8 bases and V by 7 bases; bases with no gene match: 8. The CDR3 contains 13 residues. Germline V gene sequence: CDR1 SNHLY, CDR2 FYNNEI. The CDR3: CASTSGTGYEQFF. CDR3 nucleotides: TGTGCCAGCACCAGCGGGACTGGATATGAGCAGTTCTTC.

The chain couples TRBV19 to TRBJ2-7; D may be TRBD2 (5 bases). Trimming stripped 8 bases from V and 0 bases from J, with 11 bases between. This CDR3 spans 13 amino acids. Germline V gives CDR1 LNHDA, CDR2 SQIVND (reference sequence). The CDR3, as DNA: TGTGCCAGTGGGATGGCGGGCTCCTACGAGCAGTACTTC. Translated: CASGMAGSYEQYF.

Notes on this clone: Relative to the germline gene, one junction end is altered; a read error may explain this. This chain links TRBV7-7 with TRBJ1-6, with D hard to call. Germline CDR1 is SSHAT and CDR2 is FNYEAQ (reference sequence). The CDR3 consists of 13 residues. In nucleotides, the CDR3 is TGTGCTAGCAGCTTAGACACGCATTCACCCCTCCACTTT. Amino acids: CASSLDTHSPLHF.

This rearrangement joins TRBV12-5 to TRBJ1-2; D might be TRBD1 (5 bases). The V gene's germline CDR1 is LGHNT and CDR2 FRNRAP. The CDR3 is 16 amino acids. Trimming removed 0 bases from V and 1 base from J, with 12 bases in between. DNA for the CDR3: TGTGCTAGTGGTTTGGTCGTCAGGGCCAGTAACTATGGCTACACCTTC. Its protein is CASGLVVRASNYGYTF. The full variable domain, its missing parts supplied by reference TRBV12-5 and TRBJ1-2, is DARVTQTPRHKVTEMGQEVTMRCQPILGHNTVFWYRQTMMQGLELLAYFRNRAPLDDSGMPKDRFSAEMPDATLATLKIQPSEPRDSAVYFCASGLVVRASNYGYTFGSGTRLTVV.

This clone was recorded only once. As DNA, the CDR3 is TGTGCCAGTACCCCCGACAGGGGCATCTACAATGAGCAGTTCTTC. It yields the protein CASTPDRGIYNEQFF. V and J are TRBV19 and TRBJ2-1; the match to TRBD1 covers 8 bases. Trimming at V came to 7 bases and at J to 3 bases, leaving 8 bases not matched to a gene. From germline, CDR1 is LNHDA and CDR2 SQIVND (reference sequence). There are 15 residues in the CDR3.

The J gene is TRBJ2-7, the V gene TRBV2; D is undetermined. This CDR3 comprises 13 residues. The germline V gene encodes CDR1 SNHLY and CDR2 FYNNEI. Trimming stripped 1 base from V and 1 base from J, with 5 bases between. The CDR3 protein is CASSEVGSYEQYF. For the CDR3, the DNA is TGTGCCAGCAGTGAAGTGGGTTCCTACGAGCAGTACTTC.

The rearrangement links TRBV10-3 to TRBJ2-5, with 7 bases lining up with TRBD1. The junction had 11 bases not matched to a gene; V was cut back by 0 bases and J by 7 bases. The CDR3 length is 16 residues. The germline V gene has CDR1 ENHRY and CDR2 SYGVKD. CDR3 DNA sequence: TGTGCCATCAGTGAGTCGCCAGGGGGATCGACGAGGACCCAGTACTTC. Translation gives CAISESPGGSTRTQYF.

The CDR3: CASSFLLGELFF. CDR3 in DNA: TGTGCCAGCAGTTTCTTGCTCGGGGAGCTGTTTTTT. V gene TRBV12-3 or TRBV12-4 combines with J gene TRBJ2-2; D remains unclear. The CDR3 consists of 12 residues. V lost 3 bases to trimming and J lost 7 bases, with 6 bases between them.

DNA for the CDR3: TGTGCCACCAGCAGCCCTGGACAGGGAGTCTACGAGCAGTACTTC. Encoded protein: CATSSPGQGVYEQYF. The rearrangement joins TRBV15 to TRBJ2-7; TRBD1 matches at 8 bases. The CDR3 spans 15 residues. CDR1 LNHNV and CDR2 YYDKDF come from the germline V gene (reference sequence). Trimming took 3 bases from V and 3 from J; bases not matched to a gene: 7.

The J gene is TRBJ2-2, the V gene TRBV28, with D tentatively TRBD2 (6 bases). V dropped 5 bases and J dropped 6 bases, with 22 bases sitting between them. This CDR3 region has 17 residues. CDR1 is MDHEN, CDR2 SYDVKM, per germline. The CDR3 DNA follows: TGTGCCAGCAGTCAAATTGGGATTGGGGGGAAGGCCGGGGAGCTGTTTTTT. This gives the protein CASSQIGIGGKAGELFF.

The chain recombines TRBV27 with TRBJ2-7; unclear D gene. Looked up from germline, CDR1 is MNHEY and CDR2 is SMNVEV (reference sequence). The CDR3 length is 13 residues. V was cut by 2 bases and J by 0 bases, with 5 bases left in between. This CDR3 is CASSLTSSYEQYF. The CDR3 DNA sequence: TGTGCCAGCAGTTTAACGAGCTCCTACGAGCAGTACTTC.

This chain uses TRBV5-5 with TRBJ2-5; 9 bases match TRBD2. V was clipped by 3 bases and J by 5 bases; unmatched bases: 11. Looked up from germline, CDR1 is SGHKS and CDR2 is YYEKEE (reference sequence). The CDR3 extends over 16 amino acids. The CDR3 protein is CASSSAIIAGVETQYF. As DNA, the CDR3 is TGTGCCAGCAGCTCAGCAATTATAGCGGGAGTGGAGACCCAGTACTTC.

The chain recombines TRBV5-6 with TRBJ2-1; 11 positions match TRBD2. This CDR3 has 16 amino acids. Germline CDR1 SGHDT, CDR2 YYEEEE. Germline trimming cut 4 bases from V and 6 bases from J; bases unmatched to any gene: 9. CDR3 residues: CASSSLGLAGVNEQFF. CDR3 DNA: TGTGCCAGCAGCAGCCTAGGACTAGCGGGTGTCAATGAGCAGTTCTTC.